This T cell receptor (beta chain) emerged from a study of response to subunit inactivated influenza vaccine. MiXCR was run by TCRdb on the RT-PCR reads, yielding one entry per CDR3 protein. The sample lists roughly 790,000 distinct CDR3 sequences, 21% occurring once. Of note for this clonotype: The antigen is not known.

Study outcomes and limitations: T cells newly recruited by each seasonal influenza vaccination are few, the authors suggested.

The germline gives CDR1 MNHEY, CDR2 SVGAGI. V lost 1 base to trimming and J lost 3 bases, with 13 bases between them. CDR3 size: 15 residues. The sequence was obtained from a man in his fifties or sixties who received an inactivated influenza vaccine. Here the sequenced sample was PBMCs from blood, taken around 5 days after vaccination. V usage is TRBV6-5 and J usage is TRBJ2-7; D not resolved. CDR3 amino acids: CASSYLGIGRYEQYF. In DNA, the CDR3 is TGTGCCAGCAGTTACTTGGGGATAGGGCGCTACGAGCAGTACTTC.